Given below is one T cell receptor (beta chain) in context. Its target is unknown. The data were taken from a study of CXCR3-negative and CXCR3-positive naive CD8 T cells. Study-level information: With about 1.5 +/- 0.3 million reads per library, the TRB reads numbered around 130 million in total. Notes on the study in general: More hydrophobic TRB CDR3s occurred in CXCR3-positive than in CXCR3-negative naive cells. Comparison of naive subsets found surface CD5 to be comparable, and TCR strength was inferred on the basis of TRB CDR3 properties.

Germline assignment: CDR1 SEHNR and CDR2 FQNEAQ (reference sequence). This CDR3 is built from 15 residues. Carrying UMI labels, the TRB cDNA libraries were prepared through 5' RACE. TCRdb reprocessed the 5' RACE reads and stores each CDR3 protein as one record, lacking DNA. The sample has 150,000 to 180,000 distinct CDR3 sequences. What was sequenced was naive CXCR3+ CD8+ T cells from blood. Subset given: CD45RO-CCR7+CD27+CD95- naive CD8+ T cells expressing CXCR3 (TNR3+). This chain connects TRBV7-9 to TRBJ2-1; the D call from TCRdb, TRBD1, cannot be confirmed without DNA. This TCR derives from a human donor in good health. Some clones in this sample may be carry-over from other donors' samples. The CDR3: CASSFMAGEGNEQFF.